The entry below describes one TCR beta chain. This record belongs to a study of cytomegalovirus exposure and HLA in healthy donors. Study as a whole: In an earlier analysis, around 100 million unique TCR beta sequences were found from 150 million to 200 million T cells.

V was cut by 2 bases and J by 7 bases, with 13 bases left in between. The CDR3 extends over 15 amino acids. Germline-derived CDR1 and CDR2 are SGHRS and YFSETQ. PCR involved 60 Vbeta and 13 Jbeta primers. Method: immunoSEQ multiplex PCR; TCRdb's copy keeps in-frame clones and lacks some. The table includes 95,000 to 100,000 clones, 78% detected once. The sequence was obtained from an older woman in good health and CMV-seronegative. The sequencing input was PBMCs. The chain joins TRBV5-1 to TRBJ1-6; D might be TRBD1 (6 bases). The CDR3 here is CASSFSDRTNSPLHF. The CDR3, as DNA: TGCGCCAGCAGCTTTAGCGACAGGACGAATTCACCCCTCCACTTT.